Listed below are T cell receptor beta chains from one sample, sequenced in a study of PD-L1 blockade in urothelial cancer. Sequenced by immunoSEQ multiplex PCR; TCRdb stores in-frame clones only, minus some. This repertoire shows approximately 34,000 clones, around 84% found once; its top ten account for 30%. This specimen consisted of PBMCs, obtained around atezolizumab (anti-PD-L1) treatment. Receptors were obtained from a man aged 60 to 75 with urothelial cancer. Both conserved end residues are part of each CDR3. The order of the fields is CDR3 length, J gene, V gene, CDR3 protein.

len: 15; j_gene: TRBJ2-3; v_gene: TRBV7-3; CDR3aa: CASSPLAASTDTQYF
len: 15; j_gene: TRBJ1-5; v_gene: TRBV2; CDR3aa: CASRDRPAGNQPQHF
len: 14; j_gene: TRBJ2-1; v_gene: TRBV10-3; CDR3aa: CAIGVAGGPLEQFF
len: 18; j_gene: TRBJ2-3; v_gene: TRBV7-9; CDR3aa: CASSPRPSGKVRADTQYF
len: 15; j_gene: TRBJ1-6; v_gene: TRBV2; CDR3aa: CASSEDRGSGSPLHF
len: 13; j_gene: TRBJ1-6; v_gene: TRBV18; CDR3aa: CASSTGQGSPLHF
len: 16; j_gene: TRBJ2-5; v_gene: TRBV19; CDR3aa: CASSLRNRGILETQYF
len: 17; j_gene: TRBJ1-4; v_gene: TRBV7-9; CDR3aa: CASSWFLGAPPNEKLFF
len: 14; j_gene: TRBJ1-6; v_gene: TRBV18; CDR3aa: CASSPRQGNSPLHF
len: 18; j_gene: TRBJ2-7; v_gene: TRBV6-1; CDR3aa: CASSEVLGSGTGQDEQYF
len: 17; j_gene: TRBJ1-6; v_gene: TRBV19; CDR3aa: CASSPRVWTGDNSPLHF
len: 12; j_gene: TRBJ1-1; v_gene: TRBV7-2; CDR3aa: CASSLDYDEAFF
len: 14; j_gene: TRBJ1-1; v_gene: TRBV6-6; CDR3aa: CASSYDRVATEAFF